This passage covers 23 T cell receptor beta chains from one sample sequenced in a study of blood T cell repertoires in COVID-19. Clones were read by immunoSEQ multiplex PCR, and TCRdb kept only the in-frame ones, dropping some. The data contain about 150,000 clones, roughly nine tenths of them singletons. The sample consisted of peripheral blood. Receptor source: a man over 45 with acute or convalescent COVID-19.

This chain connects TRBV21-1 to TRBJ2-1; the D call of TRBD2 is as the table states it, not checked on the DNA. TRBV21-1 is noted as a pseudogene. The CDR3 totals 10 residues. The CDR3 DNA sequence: TGTGCCAGCACTCTTAATGAGCAGTTCTTC. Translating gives CASTLNEQFF.

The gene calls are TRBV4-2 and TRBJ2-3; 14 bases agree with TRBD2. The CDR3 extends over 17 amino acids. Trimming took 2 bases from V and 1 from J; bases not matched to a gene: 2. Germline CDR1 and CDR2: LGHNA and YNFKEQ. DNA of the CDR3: TGTGCCAGCAGCCAACCGGGACTAGCGGGAGGCACAGATACGCAGTATTTT. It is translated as CASSQPGLAGGTDTQYF.

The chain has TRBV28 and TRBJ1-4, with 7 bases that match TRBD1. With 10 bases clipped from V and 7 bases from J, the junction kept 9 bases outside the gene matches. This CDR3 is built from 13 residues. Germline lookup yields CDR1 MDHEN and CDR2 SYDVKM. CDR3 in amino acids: CATGRGPGEKLFF. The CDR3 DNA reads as TGTGCCACAGGAAGGGGGCCGGGTGAAAAACTGTTTTTT.

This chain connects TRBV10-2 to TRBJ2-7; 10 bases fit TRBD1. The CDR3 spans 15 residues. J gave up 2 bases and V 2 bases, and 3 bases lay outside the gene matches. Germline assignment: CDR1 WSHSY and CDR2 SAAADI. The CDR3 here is CASSERDRGPYEQYF. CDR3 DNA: TGCGCCAGCAGTGAGAGGGACAGGGGCCCCTACGAGCAGTACTTC.

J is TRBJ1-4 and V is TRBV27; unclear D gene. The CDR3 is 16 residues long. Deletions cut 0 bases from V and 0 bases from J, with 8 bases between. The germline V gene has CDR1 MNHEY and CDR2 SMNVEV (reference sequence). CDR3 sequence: CASSLSIGATNEKLFF. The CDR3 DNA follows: TGTGCCAGCAGTTTATCGATCGGGGCAACTAATGAAAAACTGTTTTTT.

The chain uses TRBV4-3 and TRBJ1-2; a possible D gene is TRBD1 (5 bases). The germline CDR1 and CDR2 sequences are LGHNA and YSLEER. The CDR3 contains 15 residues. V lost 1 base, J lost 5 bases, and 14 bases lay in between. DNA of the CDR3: TGCGCCAGCAGCCAAGGAGAGGTCGGGGGTTATGGCTACACCTTC. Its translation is CASSQGEVGGYGYTF.

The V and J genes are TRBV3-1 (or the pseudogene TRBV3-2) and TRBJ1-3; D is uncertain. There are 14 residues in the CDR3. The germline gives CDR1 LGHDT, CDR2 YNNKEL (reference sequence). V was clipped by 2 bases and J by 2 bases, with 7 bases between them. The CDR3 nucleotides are TGTGCCAGCAGCCAACCAGGTACTGGAAACACCATATATTTT. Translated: CASSQPGTGNTIYF.

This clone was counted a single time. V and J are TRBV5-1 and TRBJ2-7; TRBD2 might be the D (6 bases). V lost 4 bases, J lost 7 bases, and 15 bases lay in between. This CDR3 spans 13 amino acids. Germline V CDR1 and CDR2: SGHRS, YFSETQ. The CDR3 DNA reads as TGCGCCAGCAGCGGGTCAGGGAGGTATGAGCAGTACTTC. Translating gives CASSGSGRYEQYF.

In DNA, the CDR3 is TGCAGCGTTGACGACAGGGCGAATTCACCCCTCCACTTT. It encodes CSVDDRANSPLHF. The J gene is TRBJ1-6, the V gene TRBV29-1, with TRBD1 matching over 7 bases. V lost 3 bases, J lost 7 bases, and 3 bases stayed unmatched. This CDR3 contains 13 residues. Germline lookup yields CDR1 SQVTM and CDR2 ANQGSEA.

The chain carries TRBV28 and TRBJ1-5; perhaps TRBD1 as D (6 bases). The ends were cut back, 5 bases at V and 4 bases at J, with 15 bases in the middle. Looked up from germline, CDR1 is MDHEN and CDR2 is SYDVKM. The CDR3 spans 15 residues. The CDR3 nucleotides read TGTGCCAGCAGTAGCCCCGGGGGGCAAAATCAGCCCCAGCATTTT. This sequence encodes CASSSPGGQNQPQHF.

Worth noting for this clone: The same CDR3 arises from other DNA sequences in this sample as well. CDR3 amino acids: CASSIRGNEQFF. Here the CDR3 DNA reads TGTGCCAGTAGTATAAGGGGGAATGAGCAGTTCTTC. V usage is TRBV19 and J usage is TRBJ2-1; tentatively, D is TRBD1 (6 bases). The CDR3 totals 12 residues. Per germline, CDR1 LNHDA and CDR2 SQIVND (reference sequence). With 2 bases removed from V and 7 bases from J, the gap between germline ends came to 6 bases.

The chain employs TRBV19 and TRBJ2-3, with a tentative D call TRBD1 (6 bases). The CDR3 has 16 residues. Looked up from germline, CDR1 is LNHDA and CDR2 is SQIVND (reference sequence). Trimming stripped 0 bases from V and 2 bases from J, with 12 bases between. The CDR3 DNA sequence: TGTGCCAGTAGTATAGAGGGGGCCAACCCCACAGATACGCAGTATTTT. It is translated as CASSIEGANPTDTQYF.

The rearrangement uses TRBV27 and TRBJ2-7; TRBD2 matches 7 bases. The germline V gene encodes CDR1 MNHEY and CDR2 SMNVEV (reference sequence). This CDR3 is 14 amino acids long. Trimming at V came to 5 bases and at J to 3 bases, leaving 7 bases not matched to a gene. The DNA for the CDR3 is TGTGCCAGCAGTATCCGTCGGGACTACTACGAGCAGTACTTC. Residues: CASSIRRDYYEQYF.

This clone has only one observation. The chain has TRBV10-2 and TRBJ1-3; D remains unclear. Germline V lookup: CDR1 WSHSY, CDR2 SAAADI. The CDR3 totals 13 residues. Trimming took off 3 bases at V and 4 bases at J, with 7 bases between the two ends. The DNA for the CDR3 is TGCGCCAGCAGTGACACATCGGGAAACACCATATATTTT. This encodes CASSDTSGNTIYF.

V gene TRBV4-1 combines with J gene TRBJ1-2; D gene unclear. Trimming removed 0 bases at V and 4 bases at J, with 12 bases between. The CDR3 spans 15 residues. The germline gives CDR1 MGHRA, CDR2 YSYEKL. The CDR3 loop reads CASSQDFREFYGYTF. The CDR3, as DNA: TGCGCCAGCAGCCAAGATTTCCGGGAATTCTATGGCTACACCTTC.

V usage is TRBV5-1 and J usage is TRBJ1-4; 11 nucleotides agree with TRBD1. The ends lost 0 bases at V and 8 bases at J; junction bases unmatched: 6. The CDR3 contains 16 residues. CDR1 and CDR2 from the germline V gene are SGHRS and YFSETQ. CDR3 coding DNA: TGCGCCAGCAGCTTGGCCGGGGGACAGGGGGGAGAAAAACTGTTTTTT. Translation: CASSLAGGQGGEKLFF.

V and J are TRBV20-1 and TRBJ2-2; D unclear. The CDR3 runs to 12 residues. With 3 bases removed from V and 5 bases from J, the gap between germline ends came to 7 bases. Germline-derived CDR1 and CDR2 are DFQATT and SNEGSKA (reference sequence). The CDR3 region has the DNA TGCAGTGCTAGTGACCCTACCGGGGAGCTGTTTTTT. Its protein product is CSASDPTGELFF.

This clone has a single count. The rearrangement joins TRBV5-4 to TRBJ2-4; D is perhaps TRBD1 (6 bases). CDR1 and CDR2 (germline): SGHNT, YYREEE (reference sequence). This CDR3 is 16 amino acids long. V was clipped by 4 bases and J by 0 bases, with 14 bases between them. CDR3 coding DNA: TGTGCCAGCAGCCGAGGACAGAGACTAGCCAAAAACATTCAGTACTTC. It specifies CASSRGQRLAKNIQYF.

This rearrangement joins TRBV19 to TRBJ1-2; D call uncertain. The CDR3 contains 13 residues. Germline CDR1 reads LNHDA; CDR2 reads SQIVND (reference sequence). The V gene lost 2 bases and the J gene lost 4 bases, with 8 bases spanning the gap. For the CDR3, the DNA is TGTGCCAGTAGTATATCGGAGGTCTATGGCTACACCTTC. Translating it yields CASSISEVYGYTF.

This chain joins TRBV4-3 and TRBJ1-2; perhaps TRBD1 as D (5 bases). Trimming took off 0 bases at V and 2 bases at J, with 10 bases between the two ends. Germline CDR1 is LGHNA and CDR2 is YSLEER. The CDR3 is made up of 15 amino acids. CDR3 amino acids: CASSQDAAGNYGYTF. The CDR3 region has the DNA TGCGCCAGCAGCCAAGATGCGGCAGGGAACTATGGCTACACCTTC.

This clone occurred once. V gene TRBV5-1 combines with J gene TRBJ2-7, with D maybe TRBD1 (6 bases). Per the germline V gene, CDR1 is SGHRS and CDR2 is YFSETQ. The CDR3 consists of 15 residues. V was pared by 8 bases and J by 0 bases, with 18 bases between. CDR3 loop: CASTRDTRSSYEQYF. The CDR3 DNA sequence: TGCGCCAGTACCCGGGACACCCGGAGCTCCTACGAGCAGTACTTC. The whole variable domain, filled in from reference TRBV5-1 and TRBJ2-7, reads KAGVTQTPRYLIKTRGQQVTLSCSPISGHRSVSWYQQTPGQGLQFLFEYFSETQRNKGNFPGRFSGRQFSNSRSEMNVSTLELGDSALYLCASTRDTRSSYEQYFGPGTRLTVT.

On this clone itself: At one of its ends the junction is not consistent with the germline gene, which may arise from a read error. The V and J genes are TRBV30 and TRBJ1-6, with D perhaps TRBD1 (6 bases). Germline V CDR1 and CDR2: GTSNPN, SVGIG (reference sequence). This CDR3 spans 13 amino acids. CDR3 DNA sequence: TGTGGCTGGGCCGACAGGACGGTATCACCCCTCCACTTT. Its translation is CGWADRTVSPLHF.

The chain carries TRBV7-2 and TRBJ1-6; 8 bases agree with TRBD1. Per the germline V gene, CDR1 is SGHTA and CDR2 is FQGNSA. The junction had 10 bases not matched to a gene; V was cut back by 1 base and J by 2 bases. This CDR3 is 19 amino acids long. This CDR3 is CASSLVRTGSFAYNSPLHF. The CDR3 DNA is TGTGCCAGCAGCTTAGTGAGGACAGGGAGTTTCGCCTATAATTCACCCCTCCACTTT.